These 22 T cell receptor beta chains were sequenced from one sample in a study of cytomegalovirus exposure and HLA in healthy donors. It was with 60 Vbeta and 13 Jbeta primers that the PCR ran. TCRdb's copy holds only in-frame clones and misses some; the assay was immunoSEQ multiplex PCR. Altogether 90,000 to 120,000 clones are present, 73% being singletons, with the ten largest covering 7.8%. Sequencing was done on a sample of PBMCs. These receptors were taken from a man aged 30 to 39 in good health and CMV-seronegative.

This clone appeared a few times. This chain joins TRBV5-4 and TRBJ1-1, with D maybe TRBD1 (5 bases). V lost 3 bases, J lost 7 bases, and 10 bases lay in between. The CDR3 extends over 12 amino acids. CDR1 SGHNT and CDR2 YYREEE come from the germline V gene (reference sequence). CDR3 nucleotides: TGTGCCAGCAGCTGGGACTTCGGTGAAGCTTTCTTT. Encoded protein: CASSWDFGEAFF. The whole variable domain, remainder taken from reference TRBV5-4 and TRBJ1-1, is ETGVTQSPTHLIKTRGQQVTLRCSSQSGHNTVSWYQQALGQGPQFIFQYYREEENGRGNFPPRFSGLQFPNYSSELNVNALELDDSALYLCASSWDFGEAFFGQGTRLTVV.

The chain combines TRBV4-1 with TRBJ2-2, with D unresolved. V lost 0 bases and J 6 bases, leaving 2 bases between the germline ends. The CDR3 spans 12 residues. The germline V gene encodes CDR1 MGHRA and CDR2 YSYEKL. CDR3 region: CASSQDAGELFF. The CDR3 DNA follows: TGCGCCAGCAGCCAAGACGCCGGGGAGCTGTTTTTT.

Here the CDR3 reads CASSTDARRNSPLHF. DNA for the CDR3: TGTGCCAGTAGTACAGACGCCAGGAGGAATTCACCCCTCCACTTT. This chain uses TRBV19 with TRBJ1-6; D is uncertain. V was trimmed by 4 bases and J by 7 bases, leaving 14 bases between them. The CDR3 contains 15 residues. Germline values: CDR1 LNHDA, CDR2 SQIVND (reference sequence).

The gene calls are TRBV6-5 and TRBJ1-5; 8 bases are shared with TRBD1. J was trimmed by 4 bases and V by 4 bases; bases with no gene match: 6. This CDR3 has 15 residues. CDR1 is MNHEY and CDR2 is SVGAGI in the germline V gene. The DNA of the CDR3 is TGTGCCAGCAGTTTCGTTGGGACAGGTAATCAGCCCCAGCATTTT. The encoded protein is CASSFVGTGNQPQHF.

The V gene is TRBV10-3, the J gene TRBJ2-3; D might be TRBD2 (6 bases). The CDR3 spans 15 residues. V gave up 8 bases and J gave up 0 bases, with 15 bases separating them. Looked up from germline, CDR1 is ENHRY and CDR2 is SYGVKD. The CDR3 sequence: CAIRFGGSSTDTQYF. In DNA, the CDR3 is TGTGCCATCCGGTTCGGGGGATCTAGCACAGATACGCAGTATTTT.

This clone has just a few counts. The chain recombines TRBV6-5 with TRBJ1-1; possible D gene TRBD1, 5 bases. Germline V gene data show CDR1 as MNHEY and CDR2 as SVGAGI. The CDR3 sequence is 14 residues long. V was shortened by 0 bases and J by 2 bases, with 7 bases between the two germline ends. This chain's CDR3 is CASSYSTVNTEAFF. CDR3 nucleotides: TGTGCCAGCAGTTACTCGACAGTTAACACTGAAGCTTTCTTT.

Only a few counts were recorded for this clone. Other DNA sequences in this specimen translate into the identical CDR3. The chain carries TRBV7-9 and TRBJ2-5; TRBD2 agrees at 10 bases. The ends lost 1 base at V and 1 base at J; junction bases unmatched: 3. Germline values: CDR1 SEHNR, CDR2 FQNEAQ (reference sequence). This CDR3 contains 16 residues. The CDR3 protein is CASSLGLAGAQETQYF. In nucleotides, the CDR3 is TGTGCCAGCAGCTTAGGACTAGCGGGCGCCCAAGAGACCCAGTACTTC.

The CDR3 DNA reads as TGTGCCAGCAGTTCAGCCTGGCAGGGGGGTGCGGAGACCCAGTACTTC. Translated: CASSSAWQGGAETQYF. This chain joins TRBV6-5 and TRBJ2-5; the D gene is possibly TRBD1 (7 bases). There are 16 residues in the CDR3. V shed 4 bases and J shed 5 bases, with 20 bases lying between them. The germline V gene encodes CDR1 MNHEY and CDR2 SVGAGI.

This chain connects TRBV5-1 to TRBJ1-2, with D hard to call. The CDR3 consists of 14 residues. Between the trimmed V and J ends, which lost 0 bases and 1 base, there was a span of 7 bases. The germline CDR1 and CDR2 sequences are SGHRS and YFSETQ. CDR3 in amino acids: CASSLERGNYGYTF. In DNA, the CDR3 is TGCGCCAGCAGCTTGGAACGGGGTAACTATGGCTACACCTTC.

The V call is TRBV7-2, the J call TRBJ2-3; unclear D gene. This CDR3 region has 13 residues. CDR1 is SGHTA and CDR2 is FQGNSA in the germline V gene. V lost 2 bases to trimming and J lost 4 bases, with 7 bases between them. The CDR3 coding sequence is TGTGCCAGCAGCTTAACCCTAGCAGATACGCAGTATTTT. Translated: CASSLTLADTQYF.

The rearrangement uses TRBV7-6 and TRBJ2-7; TRBD2 matches at 10 bases. Trimming took 4 bases from V and 5 from J; bases not matched to a gene: 5. Germline V gene sequence: CDR1 SGHVS, CDR2 FNYEAQ. The CDR3 has 14 residues. The CDR3 sequence: CASSSSGSTDEQYF. In DNA, the CDR3 is TGTGCCAGCAGCTCTAGCGGGAGTACCGACGAGCAGTACTTC.

The V gene is TRBV18, the J gene TRBJ2-1; weak D call: TRBD1 (5 bases). Trimming removed 3 bases from V and 9 bases from J, with 12 bases in between. Per germline, CDR1 KGHSH and CDR2 LQKENI. The CDR3 spans 13 residues. For the CDR3, the DNA is TGTGCCAGCTCACCTAATGCGCAGGGTGAGCAGTTCTTC. This codes for CASSPNAQGEQFF.

V gene TRBV5-1 combines with J gene TRBJ2-7; 9 bases map to TRBD1. Germline CDR1 is SGHRS and CDR2 is YFSETQ. The CDR3 spans 13 residues. J lost 5 bases, V lost 1 base, and 1 base had no gene match. CDR3 protein: CASSLTGGNEQYF. In DNA, the CDR3 is TGCGCCAGCAGCTTGACAGGGGGCAACGAGCAGTACTTC.

In this sample, this clone turned up a few times. The chain is built from TRBV30 and TRBJ2-1; the D gene is possibly TRBD2 (5 bases). V lost 0 bases, J lost 6 bases, and 9 bases lay in between. Per the germline V gene, CDR1 is GTSNPN and CDR2 is SVGIG (reference sequence). CDR3 size: 13 residues. The CDR3 region has the DNA TGTGCCTGGAGTGTAGCGGTGGTCAATGAGCAGTTCTTC. Protein sequence: CAWSVAVVNEQFF.

The chain combines TRBV5-4 with TRBJ2-3; D gene uncertain. Trimming took 4 bases from V and 2 from J, leaving 14 bases between them. The CDR3 spans 15 residues. The germline V gene encodes CDR1 SGHNT and CDR2 YYREEE (reference sequence). The CDR3 DNA is TGTGCCAGCAGCCACCCCGGAACTATCACAGATACGCAGTATTTT. The encoded protein is CASSHPGTITDTQYF.

V usage is TRBV7-9 and J usage is TRBJ2-7; possibly TRBD1 for D (6 bases). This CDR3 has 16 amino acids. The V gene's germline CDR1 is SEHNR and CDR2 FQNEAQ (reference sequence). Trimming removed 2 bases at V and 4 bases at J, with 18 bases between. The CDR3 coding sequence is TGTGCCAGCAGCTTACATCGTTTGGGCAGGGGTTACGAGCAGTACTTC. It translates to CASSLHRLGRGYEQYF.

The V call is TRBV30, the J call TRBJ1-5; tentative D call: TRBD1 (5 bases). Trimming left V 3 bases short and J 2 bases short, with 14 bases between. The CDR3 extends over 15 amino acids. Per germline, CDR1 GTSNPN and CDR2 SVGIG (reference sequence). In DNA form, the CDR3 reads TGTGCCTGGAGCCTTCCAGGGATGGGCAATCAGCCCCAGCATTTT. Translated, it gives CAWSLPGMGNQPQHF.

The CDR3 sequence: CASSQERQGPNSPLHF. The CDR3 DNA is TGCGCCAGCAGCCAAGAGAGACAGGGGCCTAATTCACCCCTCCACTTT. The chain carries TRBV4-1 and TRBJ1-6, with 8 bases aligning to TRBD1. The germline CDR1 and CDR2 sequences are MGHRA and YSYEKL. The CDR3 covers 16 residues. V shed 0 bases and J 6 bases; nucleotides not matched to a gene: 4.

The chain has TRBV7-8 and TRBJ2-1, with 11 bases identical to TRBD2. The V and J ends lost 4 bases and 4 bases, in that order; junction bases with no gene match: 3. Per germline, CDR1 SGHVS and CDR2 FQNEAQ. This CDR3 contains 15 residues. DNA of the CDR3: TGTGCCAGCAGCTCTAGCGGGGGGCTGTACAATGAGCAGTTCTTC. Its protein is CASSSSGGLYNEQFF.

The gene calls are TRBV30 and TRBJ1-2, with 9 bases identical to TRBD1. Looked up from germline, CDR1 is GTSNPN and CDR2 is SVGIG (reference sequence). There are 13 residues in the CDR3. V was clipped by 2 bases and J by 7 bases; unmatched bases: 5. CDR3 sequence reads: CAWSRDRGIGYTF. In nucleotides, the CDR3 is TGTGCCTGGAGTCGTGACAGGGGGATTGGCTACACCTTC.

The rearrangement links TRBV15 to TRBJ2-1; D perhaps matches TRBD2 (6 bases). V gave up 1 base and J gave up 2 bases, with 12 bases separating them. Germline V CDR1 and CDR2: LNHNV, YYDKDF (reference sequence). The CDR3 is 16 residues long. Here the CDR3 DNA reads TGTGCCACCAGCAGAGGTTCAGGCGGGGCCTACAATGAGCAGTTCTTC. This codes for CATSRGSGGAYNEQFF.

A few counts support this clone. The rearrangement links TRBV11-2 to TRBJ2-1, with 9 positions matching TRBD2. Germline V CDR1 and CDR2: SGHAT, FQNNGV. Trimming removed 6 bases from V and 3 bases from J; junction bases left unmatched: 6. The CDR3 extends over 15 amino acids. CDR3 sequence: CASSRGGGNYNEQFF. DNA for the CDR3: TGTGCCAGCAGTCGCGGGGGGGGGAACTACAATGAGCAGTTCTTC.